This is a list of T cell receptor beta chains from one sample in a study of T cell responses to AZD1222 COVID-19 vaccine. Assay: immunoSEQ multiplex PCR; the TCRdb copy retains only in-frame clones and omits some. The data hold 150,000 to 200,000 clones, with about 91% observed a single time. Sequencing used peripheral blood, obtained 28 days after the second AZD1222 dose. These receptors were collected from an adult who received the AZD1222 COVID-19 vaccine. Each CDR3 is given with its conserved first and last residue. D genes are given only for firm matches. Expanded clones get a size class; other rows say once, few or many, or leave the size out.

TRBJ1-1	once	TRBV27	.	CASRRPGTLMNTEAFF	TGTGCCAGCAGACGTCCCGGGACGTTGATGAACACTGAAGCTTTCTTT
TRBJ2-7	few	TRBV11-2	.	CASSLQAGVSYEQYF	TGTGCCAGCAGCTTACAGGCAGGGGTCTCCTACGAGCAGTACTTC
TRBJ2-1	.	TRBV10-3	.	CAILNPSSSYNEQFF	TGTGCCATCCTTAATCCCTCGAGCTCCTACAATGAGCAGTTCTTC
TRBJ1-1	.	TRBV29-1	.	CSVEEFHTDRSRTEAFF	TGCAGCGTTGAAGAGTTTCATACTGACAGGTCCCGAACTGAAGCTTTCTTT
TRBJ1-3	.	TRBV5-3	.	CARSTPAIRRNTIYF	TGTGCCAGAAGCACTCCTGCAATCCGCCGAAACACCATATATTTT
TRBJ2-7	.	TRBV10-3	TRBD2	CAISDTQGGTQYEQYF	TGTGCCATCAGTGACACTCAGGGAGGGACTCAGTACGAGCAGTACTTC
TRBJ1-1	few	TRBV5-5	.	CASSLEQGYKLFTEAFF	TGTGCCAGCAGCTTGGAACAGGGCTACAAACTCTTCACTGAAGCTTTCTTT
TRBJ1-1	few	TRBV7-2	TRBD1	CASSLRGGTGALNTEAFF	TGTGCCAGCAGCTTAAGGGGGGGGACAGGGGCCCTGAACACTGAAGCTTTCTTT
TRBJ2-2	.	TRBV30	.	CACTGSGELFF	TGTGCCTGCACAGGGTCCGGGGAGCTGTTTTTT
TRBJ2-7	.	TRBV11-2	TRBD2	CASSPLSAGGHEQYF	TGTGCCAGCAGCCCCCTCTCAGCGGGGGGGCACGAGCAGTACTTC
TRBJ1-1	once	TRBV6-5	.	CASSTPVRAAEAFF	TGTGCCAGCAGTACCCCCGTTAGGGCTGCTGAAGCTTTCTTT
TRBJ1-3	.	TRBV5-1	.	CASSGGTLISGNTIYF	TGCGCCAGCAGCGGCGGAACGCTCATCTCTGGAAACACCATATATTTT
TRBJ2-2	.	TRBV14	.	CASSHRTDTITGELFF	TGTGCCAGCAGCCACAGGACAGACACCATCACCGGGGAGCTGTTTTTT
TRBJ1-2	.	TRBV24-1	.	CATSDAGTAYGYTF	TGTGCCACCAGTGACGCCGGGACCGCCTATGGCTACACCTTC
TRBJ1-4	.	TRBV12-3/TRBV12-4	TRBD1	CASSPGQRYRLFF	TGTGCCAGCAGTCCGGGACAGCGATACAGACTGTTTTTT
TRBJ1-3	.	TRBV6-6	.	CASSRLSGNTIYF	TGTGCCAGCTCACGGCTCTCTGGAAACACCATATATTTT
TRBJ2-7	.	TRBV2	.	CASRPRDNSYEQYF	TGTGCCAGCAGGCCCCGGGACAACTCCTACGAGCAGTACTTC
TRBJ2-3	.	TRBV5-4	.	CASSLKLAGGASTDTQYF	TGTGCCAGCAGCTTAAAGTTAGCAGGCGGGGCCAGCACAGATACGCAGTATTTT
TRBJ1-5	.	TRBV6-5	.	CASSYVGSNQPQHF	TGTGCCAGCAGTTACGTGGGGAGCAATCAGCCCCAGCATTTT
TRBJ2-7	.	TRBV15	.	CATSTGDIDSYEQYF	TGTGCCACCAGCACCGGCGACATAGACTCCTACGAGCAGTACTTC
TRBJ1-1	.	TRBV5-1	.	CASSLDGGLNTEAFF	TGCGCCAGCAGCTTGGATGGGGGATTGAACACTGAAGCTTTCTTT
TRBJ2-2	.	TRBV7-9	.	CASSSKPRDPTGELFF	TGTGCCAGCAGCTCAAAACCTAGGGACCCGACCGGGGAGCTGTTTTTT
TRBJ1-1	.	TRBV6-5	TRBD1	CASRDRPKPNTEAFF	TGTGCCAGCAGGGACAGGCCTAAGCCTAACACTGAAGCTTTCTTT
TRBJ2-1	.	TRBV27	TRBD2	CASSLSFRWTSGYNEQFF	TGTGCCAGCAGTTTATCCTTCCGATGGACTAGCGGCTACAATGAGCAGTTCTTC
TRBJ1-5	.	TRBV12-3/TRBV12-4	.	CASSLEGIQPQHF	TGTGCCAGCAGTTTGGAGGGGATCCAGCCCCAGCATTTT
TRBJ2-5	.	TRBV28	TRBD1	CASSSGQRQETQYF	TGTGCCAGCAGTTCGGGACAGCGCCAAGAGACCCAGTACTTC
TRBJ1-6	.	TRBV6-5	.	CASRRAQGFNSPLHF	TGTGCCAGCAGGCGGGCGCAGGGGTTTAATTCACCCCTCCACTTT
TRBJ2-3	.	TRBV25-1	.	CASSPRAGPTDTQYF	TGTGCCAGCAGTCCACGGGCCGGCCCCACAGATACGCAGTATTTT
TRBJ2-7	.	TRBV30	.	CAWSVQGPEQYF	TGTGCCTGGAGTGTACAGGGCCCCGAGCAGTACTTC
TRBJ1-1	.	TRBV7-3	.	CASSLTVNTEAFF	TGTGCCAGCAGCTTAACAGTGAACACTGAAGCTTTCTTT
TRBJ1-4	.	TRBV7-9	.	CASSEQSTNEKLFF	TGTGCCAGCAGCGAACAGAGCACAAATGAAAAACTGTTTTTT
TRBJ2-2	.	TRBV7-8	TRBD2	CAEGRRETNTGELFF	TGTGCCGAGGGCCGGCGGGAGACGAACACCGGGGAGCTGTTTTTT
TRBJ2-7	.	TRBV5-6	TRBD1	CASSFDRGLGEQYF	TGTGCCAGCAGCTTTGACAGGGGGCTGGGCGAGCAGTACTTC
TRBJ1-1	.	TRBV10-2	TRBD1	CASSEYRGLNTEAFF	TGCGCCAGCAGTGAATACAGGGGGTTGAACACTGAAGCTTTCTTT
TRBJ1-3	.	TRBV15	.	CATSRDIPSSGNTIYF	TGTGCCACCAGCAGAGATATCCCGAGCTCTGGAAACACCATATATTTT
TRBJ2-7	.	TRBV20-1	TRBD2	CSASGGGASYEQYF	TGCAGTGCTAGTGGCGGGGGGGCCTCCTACGAGCAGTACTTC
TRBJ2-7	.	TRBV7-9	.	CASSPPGWEDEQYF	TGTGCCAGCAGCCCACCGGGCTGGGAGGACGAGCAGTACTTC
TRBJ2-2	.	TRBV27	TRBD1	CASLTRQGFNTGELFF	TGTGCCAGCCTTACCCGACAGGGTTTTAACACCGGGGAGCTGTTTTTT